The T cell receptor (beta chain) under discussion was sequenced for a study of glioma-infiltrating T cells. Study details: Sequencing aimed for roughly 4.5- to 10-fold coverage of about 940,000 peripheral T cells. Study-wide points: Only very few CDR3 sequences appeared in both tissue and blood. Signature shared blood CDR3 motifs were enriched in low-divergence and depleted in high-divergence patients.

This clonotype was seen ten or more times. What it recognizes is unknown. TCR alpha and beta CDR3 regions were amplified from RNA using iRepertoire nested multiplex PCR. Input was roughly 95-450 ng of tissue mRNA or PBMC total RNA. TCRdb reprocessed the multiplex PCR reads via MiXCR and lists one record per CDR3 protein. The sample contains about 400,000 distinct CDR3 sequences, more than 35% of which appear only once. The CDR3 sequence is 14 residues long. V lost 1 base to trimming and J lost 7 bases; unmatched junction nucleotides: 3. The germline V gene has CDR1 SGHTA and CDR2 FQGNSA. This sequence joins TRBV7-2 and TRBJ2-1, with 8 positions matching TRBD2. Sequenced sample: glioma tissue, nonneoplastic brain tissue, or PBMCs (not recorded which). The clonotype was recovered from a human donor with low-grade glioma or glioblastoma, undergoing nonglioma brain surgery, or in good health (not recorded which). CDR3 in DNA: TGTGCCAGCAGCTTAGGAATAGCGGGGAATGAGCAGTTCTTC. Its translation is CASSLGIAGNEQFF.